Following are 32 T cell receptor beta chains from one sample sequenced in a study of T cells expressing NK-cell markers. TCRdb reprocessed the 5' RACE reads; each CDR3 protein has one entry and no DNA is given. This specimen shows 500,000 to 700,000 distinct CDR3 sequences; the ten leading clones hold approximately 4%. Sequencing was done on a sample of blood T cells: a sorted CD56 or NKG2C T cell subset, CD4+ or CD8+ T cells, or bulk PBMC T cells (not recorded which). Receptors were obtained from a man aged 18 to 35 in good health.

The rearrangement uses TRBV6-2 or TRBV6-3 and TRBJ1-5. This CDR3 contains 15 residues. Germline V CDR1 and CDR2: MNHEY, SVGEGT. The CDR3 reads CASSSLWLINQPQHF.

The rearrangement links TRBV4-3 to TRBJ2-7. This CDR3 is 14 amino acids long. Germline CDR1 LGHNA, CDR2 YSLEER. The CDR3 spells CASSLDLTSGEQYF.

The genes are TRBV5-1 and TRBJ1-2; TCRdb names TRBD1, which stays unverified in the absence of DNA. Germline V gene data show CDR1 as SGHRS and CDR2 as YFSETQ. This CDR3 is built from 15 residues. CDR3 sequence reads: CASSQLPTGDYGYTF.

The CDR3 loop reads CSVGEGRIPGELFF. The rearrangement uses TRBV29-1 and TRBJ2-2; TCRdb outputs TRBD1, but without DNA this stays unchecked. Germline V lookup: CDR1 SQVTM, CDR2 ANQGSEA. The CDR3 runs 14 residues.

The V gene is TRBV12-3 or TRBV12-4, the J gene TRBJ1-1; the D gene TCRdb calls, TRBD1, cannot be checked with no DNA. The CDR3 is made up of 15 amino acids. The CDR3: CASSLYLGANTEAFF.

The chain uses TRBV7-3 and TRBJ1-1. The CDR3 consists of 14 residues. Germline V gene data show CDR1 as SGHTA and CDR2 as FQGTGA. The CDR3 loop reads CASSLSGSNTEAFF.

The CDR3 sequence: CSGRQPGRDEQFF. The rearrangement uses TRBV29-1 and TRBJ2-1; the TCRdb call, TRBD2, lacks DNA for checking. Germline values: CDR1 SQVTM, CDR2 ANQGSEA. This CDR3 comprises 13 residues.

The chain combines TRBV7-3 with TRBJ2-4; TCRdb's assignment of TRBD1 cannot be checked, as there is no DNA. CDR3 size: 13 residues. Germline V CDR1 and CDR2: SGHTA, FQGTGA. The chain's CDR3 is CASSLNVPGIQYF.

V usage is TRBV29-1 and J usage is TRBJ1-5. Looked up from germline, CDR1 is SQVTM and CDR2 is ANQGSEA. The CDR3 has 13 amino acids. CDR3: CSVRISQDQPQHF.

This chain links TRBV24-1 with TRBJ2-5; TCRdb reports TRBD1, a call that lacks DNA to check it against. The CDR3 is 16 amino acids. In germline, CDR1 is KGHDR, CDR2 SFDVKD. The CDR3 protein is CATSDRGRTVVETQYF.

The V call is TRBV20-1, the J call TRBJ2-3; TCRdb outputs TRBD1, but without DNA this stays unchecked. Looked up from germline, CDR1 is DFQATT and CDR2 is SNEGSKA (reference sequence). The CDR3 covers 17 residues. CDR3 sequence: CSARDWGGNSVTDTQYF.

The chain combines TRBV6-5 with TRBJ2-1; TCRdb selects TRBD2, and the lack of DNA leaves this call unchecked. CDR1 MNHEY and CDR2 SVGAGI come from the germline V gene. This CDR3 comprises 16 residues. The CDR3 protein is CASSHLSGRPPWEQFF.

This sequence joins TRBV12-3 or TRBV12-4 and TRBJ2-1; the D call from TCRdb, TRBD2, cannot be confirmed without DNA. The CDR3 consists of 14 residues. CDR3 protein: CASSFRGGIYEQFF.

The rearrangement uses TRBV10-1 and TRBJ2-1; TCRdb's D call, TRBD2, is unchecked because there is no DNA. The CDR3 totals 17 residues. The germline V gene encodes CDR1 WNHNN and CDR2 SYGVQD (reference sequence). Here the CDR3 reads CASSESGAGDSYNEQFF.

The chain joins TRBV2 to TRBJ2-1. CDR1 and CDR2 from the germline V gene are SNHLY and FYNNEI. This CDR3 has 13 residues. CDR3 in amino acids: CASARSSYNEQFF.

The V and J genes are TRBV10-3 and TRBJ2-3; TCRdb calls TRBD1, which cannot be checked without DNA. The CDR3 covers 17 residues. Germline V gives CDR1 ENHRY, CDR2 SYGVKD. CDR3: CATRGRGQPSSTDTQYF.

V usage is TRBV7-3 and J usage is TRBJ2-1; the D call from TCRdb, TRBD2, cannot be confirmed without DNA. Germline CDR1 SGHTA, CDR2 FQGTGA. The length of the CDR3 is 14 residues. CDR3 sequence reads: CASSLNAGDNEQFF.

This chain uses TRBV24-1 with TRBJ2-3; TCRdb's D call, TRBD1, is unchecked because there is no DNA. CDR3 length: 13 residues. Germline V gives CDR1 KGHDR, CDR2 SFDVKD. The CDR3: CATRRQGRDTQYF.

CDR3 sequence reads: CASMIKTSGIRETQYF. The chain carries TRBV5-1 and TRBJ2-5; TCRdb's D call, TRBD2, is unchecked because there is no DNA. Germline CDR1 SGHRS, CDR2 YFSETQ. This CDR3 contains 16 residues.

This chain uses TRBV10-3 with TRBJ1-1; TCRdb designates TRBD1, a call that cannot be tested without DNA. CDR3 length: 17 residues. Per germline, CDR1 ENHRY and CDR2 SYGVKD. The chain's CDR3 is CAISDPRQGSGDTEAFF.

CDR3 region: CASSQEALWEKLFF. The V call is TRBV4-3, the J call TRBJ1-4. CDR1 is LGHNA and CDR2 is YSLEER in the germline V gene. The CDR3 runs 14 residues.

The rearrangement joins TRBV5-1 to TRBJ2-1. Germline values: CDR1 SGHRS, CDR2 YFSETQ. CDR3 length equals 14 residues. The CDR3 sequence is CASSMDSAADEQFF.

The chain joins TRBV7-9 to TRBJ2-1; TCRdb designates TRBD2, a call that cannot be tested without DNA. The germline gives CDR1 SEHNR, CDR2 FQNEAQ (reference sequence). The length of the CDR3 is 16 residues. The CDR3 spells CASSLAGTTSYNEQFF.

The rearrangement joins TRBV7-2 to TRBJ2-5; TCRdb outputs TRBD2, but without DNA this stays unchecked. Germline-derived CDR1 and CDR2 are SGHTA and FQGNSA. This CDR3 has 17 residues. This chain's CDR3 is CASSLGVREGREETQYF.

J is TRBJ2-2 and V is TRBV6-5; absent DNA, TCRdb's TRBD2 call cannot be checked. This CDR3 has 15 residues. Germline V gives CDR1 MNHEY, CDR2 SVGAGI. This CDR3 is CASSYTSGYTGELFF.

The chain carries TRBV19 and TRBJ2-1. CDR3 length: 14 residues. Germline V gene lookup returns CDR1 LNHDA and CDR2 SQIVND (reference sequence). The CDR3 loop is CASSMKVGYNEQFF.

This chain connects TRBV27 to TRBJ1-4; TCRdb lists TRBD1, though no DNA is available to test this call. The CDR3 has 17 amino acids. Germline V CDR1 and CDR2: MNHEY, SMNVEV (reference sequence). The CDR3 reads CASSFLSTGTGEEKLFF.

The chain recombines TRBV6-5 with TRBJ2-7; TCRdb picks TRBD2, but there is no DNA to check that call. CDR3 length: 19 residues. CDR1 MNHEY and CDR2 SVGAGI come from the germline V gene. Here the CDR3 reads CASSYSRWSSGIGLYEQYF.

The chain links TRBV12-3 or TRBV12-4 to TRBJ1-2; TCRdb's D gene call, TRBD1, goes unchecked for lack of DNA. The CDR3 length is 13 residues. CDR3 in amino acids: CASSKGQGSGYTF.

The rearrangement joins TRBV7-2 to TRBJ2-3; without DNA, the TCRdb call of TRBD1 cannot be checked. CDR1 and CDR2 (germline): SGHTA, FQGNSA. The CDR3 loop spans 14 amino acids. CDR3 protein: CASSLEQGRGAQYF.

The chain employs TRBV3-1 and TRBJ2-1; TCRdb outputs TRBD2, but without DNA this stays unchecked. This CDR3 is built from 13 residues. Germline assignment: CDR1 LGHDT and CDR2 YNNKEL (reference sequence). The CDR3 spells CASSPLAGDEQFF.

The V and J genes are TRBV30 and TRBJ2-1; TCRdb picks TRBD1, but there is no DNA to check that call. Germline V gene data show CDR1 as GTSNPN and CDR2 as SVGIG (reference sequence). The CDR3 covers 16 residues. CDR3: CAWIAVTGGRSNEQFF.